This TCR beta chain was documented in a study of T-cell memory formation after mild COVID-19. V was clipped by 6 bases and J by 7 bases; unmatched bases: 4. Germline V gives CDR1 KGHDR, CDR2 SFDVKD. The CDR3 covers 13 residues. The authors produced TCR alpha and TCR beta cDNA libraries with sample barcodes and UMIs by 5'RACE using constant-segment primers. TCRdb processed the 5' RACE reads anew with MiXCR; each CDR3 protein has one entry. The sample holds 450,000 or so distinct CDR3 sequences, 20% seen once. The V gene is TRBV24-1, the J gene TRBJ2-1; 8 positions agree with TRBD1. Sequenced sample: PBMCs or a T cell subset sorted from them (not recorded which). This clonotype originated in an adult woman who had mild COVID-19 (a few samples of this study predate the infection). Cell type and time point are not known. The CDR3 sequence is CATSRQGTNEQFF. In DNA, the CDR3 is TGTGCCACCAGTAGACAGGGGACGAATGAGCAGTTCTTC.